The 27 T cell receptor beta chains below were found in one sample sequenced in a study of T cell repertoires in cytomegalovirus infection. TCRdb fed the reads into MiXCR, producing one record per CDR3 protein. The table has approximately 770,000 distinct CDR3 sequences, about 27% seen once; the top ten hold less than 15%. These TCRs are of unknown antigen specificity. The specimen was cultured CD8+ T cells from PBMCs, collected from culture after CMV antigen stimulation. The receptors were gathered from a human donor in good health (CMV status not recorded). Some clones in this sample may be carry-over from other donors' samples.

This clonotype has only a few counts. The J gene is TRBJ2-7, the V gene TRBV7-9; 8 bases align to TRBD2. Losses at the gene ends were 5 bases for V and 2 bases for J; bases not matched to a gene: 11. This CDR3 has 16 amino acids. From germline, CDR1 is SEHNR and CDR2 FQNEAQ (reference sequence). The CDR3 coding sequence is TGTGCCAGCAGCCCCGGGAGGGGGGCCGCAGCCTACGAGCAGTACGTC. Protein product: CASSPGRGAAAYEQYV.

The CDR3 DNA reads as TGTGCCAGCAGCCAAGCGGCACAGGGGGAGCAGTTCTTC. It yields the protein CASSQAAQGEQFF. This chain uses TRBV14 with TRBJ2-1; 7 bases map to TRBD1. V lost 1 base, J lost 10 bases, and 4 bases stayed unmatched. CDR3 length: 13 amino acids. Germline V gives CDR1 SGHDN, CDR2 FVKESK.

The chain uses TRBV7-4 and TRBJ1-2, with 7 bases matching TRBD1. Germline V CDR1 and CDR2: SGHVT, SQSDAQ. V was clipped by 1 base and J by 6 bases; unmatched bases: 5. This CDR3 contains 14 residues. The CDR3 region has the DNA TGTGCCAGCAGCTTAGTCCCGCAGGGGGATGGCTACACCTTC. Protein: CASSLVPQGDGYTF.

The chain uses TRBV29-1 and TRBJ2-5; TRBD2 matches at 10 bases. The CDR3 totals 15 residues. Germline values: CDR1 SQVTM, CDR2 ANQGSEA. V lost 0 bases to trimming and J lost 7 bases; unmatched junction nucleotides: 8. CDR3 region: CSVEEPSGGAGTQYF. As DNA, the CDR3 is TGCAGCGTTGAAGAACCAAGCGGGGGGGCAGGGACCCAGTACTTC.

The V call is TRBV19, the J call TRBJ1-2; TRBD1 agrees at 7 bases. The CDR3 has 13 residues. Trimming removed 4 bases from V and 7 bases from J; junction bases left unmatched: 6. Per germline, CDR1 LNHDA and CDR2 SQIVND (reference sequence). CDR3 region: CASSTRTGGGYTF. CDR3 coding DNA: TGTGCCAGTAGTACAAGGACAGGCGGTGGCTACACCTTC.

The CDR3 loop is CASSPNIGTEAFF. CDR3 nucleotide sequence: TGCGCCAGCAGCCCAAACATAGGCACTGAAGCTTTCTTT. The V gene is TRBV4-3, the J gene TRBJ1-1, with unresolved D. Trimming shortened V by 4 bases and J by 4 bases, and 10 bases separated the two germline ends. This CDR3 spans 13 amino acids. Germline V gives CDR1 LGHNA, CDR2 YSLEER.

This clonotype came up a few times. V usage is TRBV27 and J usage is TRBJ2-1, with D hard to call. Germline loops: CDR1 MNHEY, CDR2 SMNVEV (reference sequence). V dropped 2 bases and J dropped 3 bases, with 14 bases sitting between them. CDR3 length equals 16 residues. The CDR3 bases are TGTGCCAGCAGTTTAGCTGGGGATACCGTCTACAATGAGCAGTTCTTC. Residues: CASSLAGDTVYNEQFF.

V gene TRBV6-6 combines with J gene TRBJ2-1; 7 bases map to TRBD1. Germline CDR1 MNHNY, CDR2 SVGAGI (reference sequence). The V gene end was trimmed by 6 bases and the J gene end by 1 base; junction bases not matched to a gene: 9. This CDR3 is built from 16 residues. The CDR3 DNA is TGTGCCAGCAGGACTCACCGGGACAGATCCTACAATGAGCAGTTCTTC. Amino acid sequence: CASRTHRDRSYNEQFF.

V gene TRBV7-9 combines with J gene TRBJ2-3, with D perhaps matching TRBD2 (5 bases). The CDR3 runs to 15 residues. CDR1 is SEHNR and CDR2 is FQNEAQ in the germline V gene (reference sequence). Trimming cost V 4 bases and J 0 bases, with 11 bases left between them. DNA of the CDR3: TGTGCCAGCAGCTCCGAGGGCCCTAGCACAGATACGCAGTATTTT. Its protein product is CASSSEGPSTDTQYF.

This chain links TRBV19 with TRBJ1-2; 11 bases align to TRBD1. J was trimmed by 8 bases and V by 7 bases; bases with no gene match: 12. Germline CDR1 reads LNHDA; CDR2 reads SQIVND (reference sequence). The CDR3 totals 15 residues. The CDR3 is CASKEGQGAARGYTF. The DNA of the CDR3 is TGTGCCAGTAAGGAAGGACAGGGGGCTGCTCGAGGCTACACCTTC.

This clonotype was observed at least ten times. The chain is built from TRBV7-8 and TRBJ2-3; either TRBD1 or TRBD2 may fit D (5 bases each). CDR1 is SGHVS, CDR2 FQNEAQ, per germline. The V end lost 5 bases, the J end lost 6 bases, and 15 bases lay between the germline ends. The CDR3 consists of 14 residues. The CDR3 coding sequence is TGTGCCAGCAGCCCCGGGGCCCGGGATGATACGCAGTATTTT. Translation: CASSPGARDDTQYF.

Notes on this clonotype: One end of the junction does not line up with germline, which may come from a read error. The chain joins TRBV9 to TRBJ1-2; the D is unclear. The germline V gene has CDR1 SGDLS and CDR2 YYNGEE. The CDR3 is made up of 11 amino acids. The CDR3 DNA reads TGTGCCAGCAGCGTAGTAGACGGCGAGGCCTTC. Translating gives CASSVVDGEAF.

Only a few counts were recorded for this clonotype. V gene TRBV19 combines with J gene TRBJ2-2; the D is unclear. The CDR3 has 12 amino acids. The V end was cut by 0 bases, the J end by 7 bases, with 3 bases between. CDR1 is LNHDA and CDR2 is SQIVND in the germline V gene (reference sequence). CDR3 in DNA: TGTGCCAGTAGTATAGAGTTCGGGGAGCTGTTTTTT. This codes for CASSIEFGELFF.

The sample holds a few counts of this clonotype. The chain couples TRBV7-9 to TRBJ2-4; D ambiguous. The length of the CDR3 is 15 residues. The germline V and J ends were trimmed by 1 base and 8 bases, with 15 bases remaining between them. CDR1 SEHNR and CDR2 FQNEAQ come from the germline V gene (reference sequence). The CDR3 DNA reads TGTGCCAGCAGCTTAGATTGGACCCCTGGGGACATTCAGTACTTC. Amino acid sequence: CASSLDWTPGDIQYF.

This clonotype was detected only a few times. V is TRBV27 and J is TRBJ1-1; TRBD1 might be the D (6 bases). This CDR3 has 14 amino acids. Between the trimmed V and J ends, which lost 6 bases and 8 bases, there was a span of 19 bases. Germline values: CDR1 MNHEY, CDR2 SMNVEV (reference sequence). The DNA for the CDR3 is TGTGCCAGCAGGGAACAGGGTAATGTTCGCGAAGCTTTCTTT. Amino acid sequence: CASREQGNVREAFF.

In DNA, the CDR3 is TGCGCCAGCAGCTTGAATGTACTCACTGAAGCTTTCTTT. This encodes CASSLNVLTEAFF. The chain combines TRBV5-1 with TRBJ1-1; D uncertain. Between the trimmed V and J ends, which lost 1 base and 4 bases, there was a span of 8 bases. Germline V lookup: CDR1 SGHRS, CDR2 YFSETQ. The CDR3 is 13 amino acids.

There are many counts of this clonotype. V gene TRBV7-8 combines with J gene TRBJ2-1; TRBD1 matches at 7 bases. The trim removed 5 bases at V and 10 bases at J, leaving 8 bases unmatched. The CDR3 covers 13 residues. CDR1 is SGHVS, CDR2 FQNEAQ, per germline. The CDR3 sequence: CASSTRTGQEQFF. The CDR3 nucleotides are TGTGCCAGCAGCACCAGGACAGGTCAGGAGCAGTTCTTC.

The chain employs TRBV14 and TRBJ2-1, with D possibly being TRBD2 (6 bases). Looked up from germline, CDR1 is SGHDN and CDR2 is FVKESK. The CDR3 is made up of 18 amino acids. Trimming left V 0 bases short and J 4 bases short, with 19 bases between. CDR3 sequence: CASSQDLFWDSEYNEQFF. As DNA, the CDR3 is TGTGCCAGCAGCCAAGATTTGTTTTGGGACTCTGAGTACAATGAGCAGTTCTTC.

The rearrangement joins TRBV12-3 or TRBV12-4 to TRBJ2-3; possible D gene TRBD2, 5 bases. This CDR3 comprises 15 residues. V was shortened by 4 bases and J by 2 bases, with 13 bases between the two germline ends. CDR3 DNA: TGTGCCAGCAGTTCCACGACGCGGGCCACAGATACGCAGTATTTT. Translated, it gives CASSSTTRATDTQYF.

This chain connects TRBV6-1 to TRBJ2-1, with a tentative D call TRBD1 (6 bases). CDR1 and CDR2 from the germline V gene are MNHNS and SASEGT. With 5 bases removed from V and 4 bases from J, the gap between germline ends came to 15 bases. This CDR3 spans 15 amino acids. The CDR3 region is CASSQIAGAYNEQFF. As DNA, the CDR3 is TGTGCCAGCAGTCAAATTGCAGGGGCGTACAATGAGCAGTTCTTC.

The CDR3 reads CSGRDRGSGELFF. DNA for the CDR3: TGCAGTGGCCGGGACAGGGGATCGGGGGAGCTGTTTTTT. This chain links TRBV20-1 with TRBJ2-2; 10 bases are shared with TRBD1. The V and J ends lost 7 bases and 8 bases, in that order; junction bases with no gene match: 7. Looked up from germline, CDR1 is DFQATT and CDR2 is SNEGSKA (reference sequence). The CDR3 is 13 amino acids.

This chain uses TRBV12-5 with TRBJ2-3, with 8 bases that match TRBD2. V shed 2 bases, J shed 4 bases, and the junction held 11 bases outside the gene matches. Per germline, CDR1 LGHNT and CDR2 FRNRAP. This CDR3 contains 17 residues. CDR3 protein: CASGLPDGGAGADTQYF. CDR3 sequence (DNA): TGTGCTAGTGGTTTGCCTGACGGGGGGGCCGGCGCAGATACGCAGTATTTT.

This clonotype was counted a few times. The V gene is TRBV6-5, the J gene TRBJ1-2; D uncertain. In germline, CDR1 is MNHEY, CDR2 SVGAGI. The CDR3 is 15 amino acids. V was cut by 2 bases and J by 8 bases, with 18 bases left in between. CDR3 DNA: TGTGCCAGCAGTTACGGAACAAGGGTATCGGGCGGCTACACCTTC. Protein: CASSYGTRVSGGYTF.

This clonotype was detected many times. This chain links TRBV7-2 with TRBJ2-3; 8 bases agree with TRBD2. Germline CDR1 is SGHTA and CDR2 is FQGNSA. CDR3 size: 15 residues. After removal of 4 bases from V and 3 bases from J, the junction contained 6 bases not matched to a gene. In DNA, the CDR3 is TGTGCCAGCAGCTCGGGGGGGGCAGTTACAGATACGCAGTATTTT. Residues: CASSSGGAVTDTQYF.

This clonotype was counted ten times or more. This rearrangement joins TRBV7-2 to TRBJ2-7; a weak D match, TRBD1 (5 bases). The CDR3 loop spans 13 amino acids. Germline V gives CDR1 SGHTA, CDR2 FQGNSA. V lost 2 bases, J lost 6 bases, and 11 bases lay in between. DNA of the CDR3: TGTGCCAGCAGCTTAAATAGACAGCCCGAGCAGTACTTC. Protein: CASSLNRQPEQYF.

V and J are TRBV12-3 or TRBV12-4 and TRBJ2-1; no clear D gene. V lost 2 bases, J lost 8 bases, and 13 bases lay in between. This CDR3 has 14 residues. CDR3 sequence: CASSLLPPVDEQFF. CDR3 nucleotides: TGTGCCAGCAGTTTACTCCCCCCGGTGGATGAGCAGTTCTTC.

The chain recombines TRBV4-3 with TRBJ2-2; no firm D call. Trimming removed 2 bases at V and 4 bases at J, with 20 bases between. The CDR3 consists of 18 residues. In germline, CDR1 is LGHNA, CDR2 YSLEER. CDR3 amino acids: CASSQSRPGGSGTGELFF. The DNA for the CDR3 is TGCGCCAGCAGCCAAAGTAGGCCGGGTGGTTCGGGCACCGGGGAGCTGTTTTTT.